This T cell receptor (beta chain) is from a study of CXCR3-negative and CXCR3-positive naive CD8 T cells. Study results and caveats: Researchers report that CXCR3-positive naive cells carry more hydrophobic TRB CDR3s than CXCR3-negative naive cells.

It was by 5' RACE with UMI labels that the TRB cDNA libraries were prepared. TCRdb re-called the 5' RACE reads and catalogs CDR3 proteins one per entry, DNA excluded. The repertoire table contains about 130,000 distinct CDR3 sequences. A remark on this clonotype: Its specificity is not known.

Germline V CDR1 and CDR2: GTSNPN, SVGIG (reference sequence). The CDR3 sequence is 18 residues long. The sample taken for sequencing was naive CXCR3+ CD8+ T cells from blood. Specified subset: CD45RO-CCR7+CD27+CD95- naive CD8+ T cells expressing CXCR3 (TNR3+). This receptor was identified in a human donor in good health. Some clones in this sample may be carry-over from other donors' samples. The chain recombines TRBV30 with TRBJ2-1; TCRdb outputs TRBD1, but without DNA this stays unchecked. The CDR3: CAWRVSGPAGGVYNEQFF.